Listed below are T cell receptor beta chains from one sample, sequenced in a study of blood T cell repertoires in COVID-19. Profiling relied on immunoSEQ multiplex PCR, and the TCRdb table lists in-frame clones only, not all of them. The profile covers 250,000 to 400,000 clones, with approximately 90% appearing a single time and about 1.5% taken by the ten largest. What was sequenced was peripheral blood. Receptors were obtained from a woman aged 30 to 39 with COVID-19, enrolled during active disease. Each CDR3 is given with its conserved first and last residue. A D gene is named only where the DNA matches it firmly. Not every row has a clone size; where given, it reads once, few, many or a size class.

V gene	clone size	D gene	J gene	CDR3 protein	CDR3 DNA
TRBV7-2	.	.	TRBJ2-3	CASSHPGARDTQYF	TGTGCCAGCAGCCACCCAGGGGCACGAGATACGCAGTATTTT
TRBV5-6	.	.	TRBJ1-6	CASSPDRNSPLHF	TGTGCCAGCAGCCCAGACAGGAATTCACCCCTCCACTTT
TRBV5-4	.	.	TRBJ1-3	CASSLEQPNSGNTIYF	TGTGCCAGCAGCTTGGAACAGCCAAACTCTGGAAACACCATATATTTT
TRBV7-9	.	TRBD1	TRBJ1-4	CASSQDRNEKLFF	TGTGCCAGCAGCCAGGACAGGAATGAAAAACTGTTTTTT
TRBV11-3	.	TRBD1	TRBJ1-3	CASSLTGVAIYF	TGTGCCAGCAGCTTGACAGGGGTAGCCATATATTTT
TRBV5-1	.	TRBD2	TRBJ2-1	CASSWTSGGTYEQFF	TGCGCCAGCAGCTGGACTAGCGGGGGGACCTATGAGCAGTTCTTC
TRBV7-9	once	TRBD1	TRBJ1-3	CASSINRGQGLSGNTIYF	TGTGCCAGCAGCATCAACCGTGGACAGGGGCTCTCTGGAAACACCATATATTTT
TRBV29-1	few	TRBD1	TRBJ1-2	CSVEERGRGPTGYTF	TGCAGCGTTGAAGAGCGGGGCAGGGGGCCCACTGGCTACACCTTC
TRBV7-2	.	TRBD1	TRBJ1-3	CASSLTGVGNTIYF	TGTGCCAGCAGCTTAACAGGGGTCGGAAACACCATATATTTT
TRBV28	.	TRBD1	TRBJ1-2	CASSSGTGAHYGYTF	TGTGCCAGCAGTTCCGGGACAGGGGCTCACTATGGCTACACCTTC
TRBV6-1	.	.	TRBJ1-5	CASSASPTGVGNQPQHF	TGTGCCAGCAGTGCAAGTCCGACAGGCGTCGGAAATCAGCCCCAGCATTTT
TRBV28	.	.	TRBJ1-4	CASTGQLEKLFF	TGTGCCAGCACCGGACAGCTCGAAAAACTGTTTTTT
TRBV11-3	few	.	TRBJ1-6	CASSPTRVKNSPLHF	TGTGCCAGCAGCCCCACCCGGGTCAAAAATTCACCCCTCCACTTT
TRBV4-2	.	TRBD1	TRBJ1-4	CASSQPGTGVEKLFF	TGTGCCAGCAGCCAACCCGGGACAGGGGTTGAAAAACTGTTTTTT
TRBV19	.	.	TRBJ1-2	CASSPDLAGYTF	TGTGCCAGTAGTCCGGACTTGGCTGGCTACACCTTC
TRBV18	once	TRBD1	TRBJ1-6	CASSPTSAGGGSSNSPLHF	TGTGCCAGCTCACCGACCTCTGCGGGAGGGGGCAGTAGTAATTCACCCCTCCACTTT
TRBV19	.	TRBD2	TRBJ2-1	CASSPLAGGPYNEQFF	TGTGCCAGTAGTCCACTAGCGGGGGGTCCCTACAATGAGCAGTTCTTC
TRBV18	.	.	TRBJ1-2	CASSPPFAGRSDYGYTF	TGTGCCAGCTCACCACCGTTTGCGGGAAGATCCGACTATGGCTACACCTTC
TRBV4-2	.	.	TRBJ1-6	CASNLRQNNSPLHF	TGTGCCAGCAACCTGCGGCAGAATAATTCACCCCTCCACTTT
TRBV6-5	.	TRBD1	TRBJ1-4	CASRQTGGREKLFF	TGTGCCAGCAGACAGACAGGGGGGAGGGAAAAACTGTTTTTT
TRBV3-1/TRBV3-2	.	TRBD2	TRBJ2-3	CASSQGTSGEFTDTQYF	TGTGCCAGCAGCCAAGGGACTAGCGGGGAGTTCACAGATACGCAGTATTTT
TRBV14	.	.	TRBJ1-5	CASTNLGRNFSNQPQHF	TGTGCCAGCACTAACTTGGGGCGGAATTTTAGCAATCAGCCCCAGCATTTT
TRBV7-6	.	.	TRBJ2-1	CASSLGTLYEQFF	TGTGCCAGCAGCTTAGGGACACTGTATGAGCAGTTCTTC
TRBV4-2	.	.	TRBJ1-5	CASSQDVYNQPQHF	TGTGCCAGCAGCCAAGATGTGTACAATCAGCCCCAGCATTTT
TRBV30	.	TRBD1	TRBJ1-2	CAWSLPLPGQGAGGYTF	TGTGCCTGGAGTTTGCCCCTACCGGGACAGGGGGCAGGTGGCTACACCTTC
TRBV4-1	.	TRBD1	TRBJ2-2	CASSQGGQFTNTGELFF	TGCGCCAGCAGCCAAGGGGGACAGTTTACTAACACCGGGGAGCTGTTTTTT
TRBV4-1	.	TRBD1	TRBJ1-1	CASSQLAGGTEAFF	TGCGCCAGCAGCCAACTAGCAGGGGGAACTGAAGCTTTCTTT
TRBV5-1	once	TRBD2	TRBJ2-5	CASSLVSGGAMNQETQYF	TGCGCCAGCAGCTTGGTTAGCGGGGGGGCGATGAACCAAGAGACCCAGTACTTC